This T cell receptor (beta chain) was profiled in a study of shared clonotypes between healthy human individuals. Findings of the study overall: Naive subsets usually exceeded memory subsets in estimated richness.

With regard to this clone: Its antigen is currently unknown.

Looked up from germline, CDR1 is LNHDA and CDR2 is SQIVND (reference sequence). Germline trimming cut 8 bases from V and 0 bases from J; bases unmatched to any gene: 9. This CDR3 spans 16 amino acids. The donors, all of them Caucasian adults, lived in Nashville, Tennessee. CD4+ cell separation produced CD45RA+ naive and CD45RA-negative memory subsets. The authors' processing: ImmunoSEQ supplied junction-only sequences lacking quality scores, so filtering was different. This table comes from immunoSEQ multiplex PCR, and its TCRdb copy is limited to in-frame clones, with some not included. From that table come the V and J calls and clone size; the DNA was used to work out D and trimming. The table lists approximately 250,000 clones, 65% of them singletons.

The chain carries TRBV19 and TRBJ2-7; TRBD2 matches at 11 bases. The clonotype originates from a young man in good health. Sequencing used memory CD4+ T cells sorted from blood. Subset in this sample: CD45RA-negative fraction. The CDR3 is CASGSLGTSGSYEQYF. The CDR3 nucleotides read TGTGCCAGTGGCTCCCTCGGGACTAGCGGCTCCTACGAGCAGTACTTC.